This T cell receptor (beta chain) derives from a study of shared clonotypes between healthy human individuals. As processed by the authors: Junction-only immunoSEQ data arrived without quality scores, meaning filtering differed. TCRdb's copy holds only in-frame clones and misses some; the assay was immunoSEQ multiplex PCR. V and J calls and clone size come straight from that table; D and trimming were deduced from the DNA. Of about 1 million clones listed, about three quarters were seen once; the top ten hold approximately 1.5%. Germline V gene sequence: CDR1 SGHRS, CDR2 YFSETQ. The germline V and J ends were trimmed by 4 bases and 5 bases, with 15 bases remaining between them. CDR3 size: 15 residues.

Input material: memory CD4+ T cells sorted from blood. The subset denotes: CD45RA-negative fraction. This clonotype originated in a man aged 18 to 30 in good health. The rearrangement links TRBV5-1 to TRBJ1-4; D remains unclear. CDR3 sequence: CASSRAGRENEKLFF. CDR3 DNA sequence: TGCGCCAGCAGCCGAGCGGGAAGGGAGAATGAAAAACTGTTTTTT.